The T cell receptor (beta chain) under discussion was sequenced for a study of blood T cell repertoires in COVID-19. Overall study: Nucleic acid was either cDNA or gDNA, and it came from T cells, B-cell-depleted T cells, or PBMCs.

Germline V lookup: CDR1 MNHEY, CDR2 SVGAGI. V lost 1 base and J lost 5, with 14 bases in between. The CDR3 contains 16 residues. In the original analysis: For nucleated cells, counts were estimated from reference gene primer amplification. Libraries were prepared by immunoSEQ multiplex PCR; TCRdb keeps only in-frame clonotypes and omits some of them. Clone size and V and J calls were adopted from that table, with D and trimming inferred from the DNA. The sample records about 150,000 clones, around 85% being singletons. The sequence came from a woman aged 55-75 years with COVID-19, enrolled during active disease. Sequenced: peripheral blood. V usage is TRBV6-5 and J usage is TRBJ2-2; tentative D call: TRBD2 (5 bases). This CDR3 reads CASSYFRNGGTGELFF. In DNA, the CDR3 is TGTGCCAGCAGTTACTTCAGAAATGGAGGAACCGGGGAGCTGTTTTTT.